This entry lists 7 T cell receptor beta chains sequenced from one sample in a study of blood T cell repertoires in COVID-19. The assay was immunoSEQ multiplex PCR, and TCRdb's table has in-frame clones only and misses some. The sample contains about 430,000 clones, 80% to 90% of which appear only once. The sample consisted of PBMCs or T cells enriched from blood (not recorded which). The receptor set was obtained from a man aged 25-40 years who had recovered from COVID-19.

The genes are TRBV6-1 and TRBJ1-3; D remains ambiguous. Germline values: CDR1 MNHNS, CDR2 SASEGT. The CDR3 consists of 17 residues. The V end was cut by 0 bases, the J end by 0 bases, with 12 bases between. This CDR3 is CASSEAPPSSSGNTIYF. CDR3 nucleotide sequence: TGTGCCAGCAGTGAAGCTCCCCCCTCCAGCTCTGGAAACACCATATATTTT.

The rearrangement uses TRBV4-2 and TRBJ1-5; D unresolved. CDR1 LGHNA and CDR2 YNFKEQ come from the germline V gene. Trimming stripped 0 bases from V and 1 base from J, with 13 bases between. The CDR3 runs to 17 residues. CDR3 coding DNA: TGTGCCAGCAGCCAAGATCTTAGTCTACAGAGCAATCAGCCCCAGCATTTT. Protein sequence: CASSQDLSLQSNQPQHF.

The rearrangement uses TRBV15 and TRBJ2-5, with 9 bases lining up with TRBD1. CDR3 length equals 16 residues. The trim removed 2 bases at V and 4 bases at J, leaving 8 bases unmatched. The germline V gene has CDR1 LNHNV and CDR2 YYDKDF (reference sequence). DNA of the CDR3: TGTGCCACCAGCAGAACACAGGGGGCAGGAGGAGAGACCCAGTACTTC. Translated, it gives CATSRTQGAGGETQYF.

This sequence joins TRBV9 and TRBJ1-6; 9 nucleotides agree with TRBD1. The CDR3 has 17 residues. After removal of 3 bases from V and 13 bases from J, the junction contained 17 bases not matched to a gene. The germline CDR1 and CDR2 sequences are SGDLS and YYNGEE. CDR3 nucleotides: TGTGCCAGCAGCGGTGGCGACGGGACAGGGATTGGGGGCCCCCTCCACTTT. Its translation: CASSGGDGTGIGGPLHF.

This chain joins TRBV9 and TRBJ2-7; D is possibly TRBD2 (5 bases). CDR1 is SGDLS, CDR2 YYNGEE, per germline. This CDR3 has 13 residues. The V gene lost 3 bases and the J gene lost 7 bases, with 14 bases spanning the gap. The CDR3 region is CASSAGWTGEQYF. The CDR3 DNA follows: TGTGCCAGCAGCGCGGGATGGACGGGGGAGCAGTACTTC. The full variable domain, in which reference TRBV9 and TRBJ2-7 provide the parts outside the CDR3, is DSGVTQTPKHLITATGQRVTLRCSPRSGDLSVYWYQQSLDQGLQFLIQYYNGEERAKGNILERFSAQQFPDLHSELNLSSLELGDSALYFCASSAGWTGEQYFGPGTRLTVT.

This rearrangement joins TRBV29-1 to TRBJ1-2; D unresolved. Trimming removed 4 bases from V and 3 bases from J, with 12 bases in between. The CDR3 covers 13 residues. Germline V gene lookup returns CDR1 SQVTM and CDR2 ANQGSEA. CDR3: CSVVVGGDYGYTF. The CDR3, as DNA: TGCAGCGTTGTAGTCGGAGGCGACTATGGCTACACCTTC.

This clone was counted a single time. J is TRBJ2-7 and V is TRBV14; 9 bases line up with TRBD2. Trimming removed 5 bases from V and 7 bases from J; junction bases left unmatched: 6. From germline, CDR1 is SGHDN and CDR2 FVKESK. The CDR3 runs 13 residues. CDR3 nucleotides: TGTGCCAGCAGCTACCAAGCGGGAGGTGAGCAGTACTTC. It encodes CASSYQAGGEQYF.